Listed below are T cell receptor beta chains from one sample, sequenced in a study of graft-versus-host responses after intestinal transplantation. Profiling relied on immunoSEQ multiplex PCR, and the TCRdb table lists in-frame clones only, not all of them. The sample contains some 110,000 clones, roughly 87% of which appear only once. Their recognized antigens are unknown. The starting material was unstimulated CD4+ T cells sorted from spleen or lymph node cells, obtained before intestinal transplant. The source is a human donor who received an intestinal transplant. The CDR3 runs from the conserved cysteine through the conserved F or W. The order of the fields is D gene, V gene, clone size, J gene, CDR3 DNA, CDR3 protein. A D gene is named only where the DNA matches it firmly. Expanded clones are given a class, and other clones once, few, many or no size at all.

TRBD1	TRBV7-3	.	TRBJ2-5	TGTGCCAGCAGCCGAGACAGGGGAGAGACCCAGTACTTC	CASSRDRGETQYF
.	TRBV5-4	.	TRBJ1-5	TGTGCCAGCAGCTTGGATGGTTATCAGCCCCAGCATTTT	CASSLDGYQPQHF
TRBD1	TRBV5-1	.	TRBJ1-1	TGCGCCAGCAGCTCGAGGACAGGGCTGGGCACTGAAGCTTTCTTT	CASSSRTGLGTEAFF
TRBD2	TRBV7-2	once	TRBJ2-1	TGTGCCAGCAGCACTAGCGGGGGGGCATGGAATGAGCAGTTCTTC	CASSTSGGAWNEQFF
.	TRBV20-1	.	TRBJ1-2	TGCAGTGCTTCCCGGGGGGGTGGCTACACCTTC	CSASRGGGYTF
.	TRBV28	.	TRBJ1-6	TGTGCCAGCAGTTTAGCTTTGGGCCAAAATTCACCCCTCCACTTT	CASSLALGQNSPLHF
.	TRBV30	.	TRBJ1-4	TGTGCCTGGACGCAGGGAACTAATGAAAAACTGTTTTTT	CAWTQGTNEKLFF
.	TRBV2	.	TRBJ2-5	TGTGCCAGCAGTGAATCGCCGGCTGGGCCAGGGCCCCAAGAGACCCAGTACTTC	CASSESPAGPGPQETQYF
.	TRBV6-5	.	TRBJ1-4	TGTGCCAGCAGTGCCAACAGAAATGAAAAACTGTTTTTT	CASSANRNEKLFF
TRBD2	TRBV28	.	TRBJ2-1	TGTGCCAGCAGCTCCGGACTAGCGGGAGGGGTAAAGCAGTTCTTC	CASSSGLAGGVKQFF
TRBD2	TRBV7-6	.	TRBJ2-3	TGTGCCAGCGGACCGGGACTAGCGTTGACAGATACGCAGTATTTT	CASGPGLALTDTQYF
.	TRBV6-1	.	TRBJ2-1	TGTGCCAGTTACCCCAGGACAGCCGGCAATGAGCAGTTCTTC	CASYPRTAGNEQFF
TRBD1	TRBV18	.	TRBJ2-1	TGTGCCAGCTCACCAGGGGACAGGGGACGATCCGATGAGCAGTTCTTC	CASSPGDRGRSDEQFF
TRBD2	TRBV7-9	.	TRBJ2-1	TGTGCCAGCAGCCCGCCGGGGTTAGCGGGAGGGTGGAATGAGCAGTTCTTC	CASSPPGLAGGWNEQFF
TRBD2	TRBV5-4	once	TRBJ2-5	TGTGCCAGCAGCTTTCTCATTAGCGGGGGGGCCACGGAGACCCAGTACTTC	CASSFLISGGATETQYF
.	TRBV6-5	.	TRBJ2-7	TGTGCCAGCAGTTTTGGCTTGGAGCAGTACTTC	CASSFGLEQYF
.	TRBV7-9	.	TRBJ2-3	TGTGCCAGCAGCTTAGGCGGAGGATCAGATACGCAGTATTTT	CASSLGGGSDTQYF